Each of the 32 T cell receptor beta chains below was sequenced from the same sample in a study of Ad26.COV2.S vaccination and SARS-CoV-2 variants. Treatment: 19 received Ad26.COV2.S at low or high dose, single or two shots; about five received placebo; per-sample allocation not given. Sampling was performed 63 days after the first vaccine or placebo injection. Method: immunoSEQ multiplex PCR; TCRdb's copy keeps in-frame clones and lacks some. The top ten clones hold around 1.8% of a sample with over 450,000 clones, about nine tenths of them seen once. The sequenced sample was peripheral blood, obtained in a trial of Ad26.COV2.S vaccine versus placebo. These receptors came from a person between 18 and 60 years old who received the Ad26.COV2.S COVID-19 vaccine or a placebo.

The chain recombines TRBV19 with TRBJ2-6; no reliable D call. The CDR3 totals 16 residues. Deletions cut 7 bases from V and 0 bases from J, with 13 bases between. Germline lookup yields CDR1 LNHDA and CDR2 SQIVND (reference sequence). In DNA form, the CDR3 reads TGTGCCAGTATCCCCGGTGGTGCCTCTGGGGCCAACGTCCTGACTTTC. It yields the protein CASIPGGASGANVLTF. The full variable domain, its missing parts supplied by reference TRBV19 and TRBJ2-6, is DGGITQSPKYLFRKEGQNVTLSCEQNLNHDAMYWYRQDPGQGLRLIYYSQIVNDFQKGDIAEGYSVSREKKESFPLTVTSAQKNPTAFYLCASIPGGASGANVLTFGAGSRLTVL.

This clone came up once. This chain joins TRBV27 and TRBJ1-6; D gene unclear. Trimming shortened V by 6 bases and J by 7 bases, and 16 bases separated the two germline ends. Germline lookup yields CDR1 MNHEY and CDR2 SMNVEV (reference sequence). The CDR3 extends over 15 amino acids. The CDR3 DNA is TGTGCCAGCAGCTCGTCTTGGACGGGAAATTCACCCCTCCACTTT. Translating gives CASSSSWTGNSPLHF.

The CDR3 loop reads CASSFGDSGAYGYTF. In nucleotides, the CDR3 is TGTGCCAGCAGCTTTGGGGATTCGGGTGCCTATGGCTACACCTTC. The V gene is TRBV5-6, the J gene TRBJ1-2; D gene unclear. CDR1 is SGHDT, CDR2 YYEEEE, per germline. The CDR3 totals 15 residues. Trimming stripped 2 bases from V and 4 bases from J, with 15 bases between.

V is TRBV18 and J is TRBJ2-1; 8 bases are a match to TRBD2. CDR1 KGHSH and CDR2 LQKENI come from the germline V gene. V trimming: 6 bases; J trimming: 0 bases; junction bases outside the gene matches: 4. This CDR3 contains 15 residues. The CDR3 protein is CASSFSGDSYNEQFF. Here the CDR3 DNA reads TGTGCCAGCTCTTTTAGCGGGGACTCCTACAATGAGCAGTTCTTC.

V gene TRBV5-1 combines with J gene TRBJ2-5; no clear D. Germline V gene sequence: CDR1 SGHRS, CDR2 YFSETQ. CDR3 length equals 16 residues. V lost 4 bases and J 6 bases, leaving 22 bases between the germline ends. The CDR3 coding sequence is TGCGCCAGCAGCCAACATCGGACGCAGACCGGGCAGACCCAGTACTTC. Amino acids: CASSQHRTQTGQTQYF.

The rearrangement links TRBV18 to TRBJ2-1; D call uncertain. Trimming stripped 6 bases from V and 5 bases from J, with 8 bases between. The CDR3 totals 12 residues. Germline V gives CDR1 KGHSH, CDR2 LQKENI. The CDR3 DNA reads TGTGCCAGCTCGATTGATAACAATGAGCAGTTCTTC. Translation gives CASSIDNNEQFF. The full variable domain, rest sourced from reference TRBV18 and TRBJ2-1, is NAGVMQNPRHLVRRRGQEARLRCSPMKGHSHVYWYRQLPEEGLKFMVYLQKENIIDESGMPKERFSAEFPKEGPSILRIQQVVRGDSAAYFCASSIDNNEQFFGPGTRLTVL.

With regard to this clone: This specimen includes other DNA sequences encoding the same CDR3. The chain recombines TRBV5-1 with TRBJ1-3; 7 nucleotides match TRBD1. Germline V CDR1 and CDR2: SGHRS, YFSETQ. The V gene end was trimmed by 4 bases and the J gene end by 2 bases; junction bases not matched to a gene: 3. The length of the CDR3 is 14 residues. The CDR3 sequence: CASSLTGAGNTIYF. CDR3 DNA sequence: TGCGCCAGCAGCCTTACAGGGGCTGGAAACACCATATATTTT. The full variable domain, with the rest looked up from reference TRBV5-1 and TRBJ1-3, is KAGVTQTPRYLIKTRGQQVTLSCSPISGHRSVSWYQQTPGQGLQFLFEYFSETQRNKGNFPGRFSGRQFSNSRSEMNVSTLELGDSALYLCASSLTGAGNTIYFGEGSWLTVV.

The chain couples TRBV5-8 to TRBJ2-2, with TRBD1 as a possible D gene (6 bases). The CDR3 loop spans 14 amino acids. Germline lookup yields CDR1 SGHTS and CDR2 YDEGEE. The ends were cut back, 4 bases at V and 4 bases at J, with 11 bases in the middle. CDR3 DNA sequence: TGTGCCAGCAGCCTAGAGGACAGCACCGGGGAGCTGTTTTTT. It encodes CASSLEDSTGELFF.

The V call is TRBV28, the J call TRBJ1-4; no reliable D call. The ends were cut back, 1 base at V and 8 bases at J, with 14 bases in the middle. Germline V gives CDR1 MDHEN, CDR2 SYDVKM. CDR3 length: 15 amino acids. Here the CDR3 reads CASSLSTTAGEKLFF. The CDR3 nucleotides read TGTGCCAGCAGTTTATCTACTACTGCTGGGGAAAAACTGTTTTTT.

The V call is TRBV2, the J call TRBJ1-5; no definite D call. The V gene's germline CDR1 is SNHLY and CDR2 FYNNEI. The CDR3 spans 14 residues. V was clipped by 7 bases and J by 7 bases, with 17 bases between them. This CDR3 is CASTMTLGRQPQHF. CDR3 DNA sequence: TGTGCCAGCACTATGACCCTGGGTAGGCAGCCCCAGCATTTT.

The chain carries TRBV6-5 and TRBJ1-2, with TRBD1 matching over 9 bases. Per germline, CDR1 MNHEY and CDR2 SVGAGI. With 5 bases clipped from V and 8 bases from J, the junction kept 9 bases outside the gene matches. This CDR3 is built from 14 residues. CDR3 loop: CASSKSGQGRGYTF. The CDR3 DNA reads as TGTGCCAGCAGTAAATCGGGACAGGGACGCGGCTACACCTTC.

The chain's CDR3 is CASKGSSVTQYF. DNA for the CDR3: TGTGCCAGCAAGGGGTCGTCAGTGACCCAGTACTTC. This chain joins TRBV28 and TRBJ2-5; weak D call: TRBD1 (5 bases). Germline V CDR1 and CDR2: MDHEN, SYDVKM. Trimming shortened V by 7 bases and J by 7 bases, and 13 bases separated the two germline ends. There are 12 residues in the CDR3.

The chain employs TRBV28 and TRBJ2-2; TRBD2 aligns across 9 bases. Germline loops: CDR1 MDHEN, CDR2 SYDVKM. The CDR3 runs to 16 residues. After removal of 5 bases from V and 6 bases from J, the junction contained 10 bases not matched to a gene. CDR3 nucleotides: TGTGCCAGCAGTCAGGGAGTATTAGCGGGAGCCGGGGAGCTGTTTTTT. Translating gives CASSQGVLAGAGELFF.

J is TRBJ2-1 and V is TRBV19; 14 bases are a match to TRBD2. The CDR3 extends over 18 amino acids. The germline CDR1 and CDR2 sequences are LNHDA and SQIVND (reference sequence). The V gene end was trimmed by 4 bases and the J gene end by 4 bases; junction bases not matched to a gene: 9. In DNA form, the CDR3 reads TGTGCCAGTAGTACGGGACTAGCGGGGGCTCTGGATTACAATGAGCAGTTCTTC. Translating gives CASSTGLAGALDYNEQFF.

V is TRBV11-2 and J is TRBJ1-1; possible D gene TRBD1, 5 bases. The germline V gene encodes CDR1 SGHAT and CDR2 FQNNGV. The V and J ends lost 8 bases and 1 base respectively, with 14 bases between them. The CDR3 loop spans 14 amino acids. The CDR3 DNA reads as TGTGCCAGCCTACTGGGGGATTGGAACACTGAAGCTTTCTTT. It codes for CASLLGDWNTEAFF.

The CDR3 DNA reads TGTGCCAGCAGAAGGGTTGGACTAGCGGGAGCTTACAATGAGCAGTTCTTC. Its translation: CASRRVGLAGAYNEQFF. The chain has TRBV3-1 (or the pseudogene TRBV3-2) and TRBJ2-1, with 13 bases identical to TRBD2. Germline V CDR1 and CDR2: LGHDT, YNNKEL (reference sequence). V shed 6 bases and J 4 bases; nucleotides not matched to a gene: 9. This CDR3 has 17 residues.

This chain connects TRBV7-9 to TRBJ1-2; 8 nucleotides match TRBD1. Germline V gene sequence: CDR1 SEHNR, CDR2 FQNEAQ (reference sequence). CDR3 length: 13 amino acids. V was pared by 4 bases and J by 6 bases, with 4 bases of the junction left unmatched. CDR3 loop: CASSSRTGHGYTF. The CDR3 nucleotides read TGTGCCAGCAGCTCACGGACAGGGCATGGCTACACCTTC.

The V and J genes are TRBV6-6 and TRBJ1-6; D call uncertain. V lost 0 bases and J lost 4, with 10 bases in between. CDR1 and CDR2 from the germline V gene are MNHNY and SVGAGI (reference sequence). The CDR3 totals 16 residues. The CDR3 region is CASSYSRTDYNSPLHF. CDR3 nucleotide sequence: TGTGCCAGCAGTTACTCGAGGACGGATTATAATTCACCCCTCCACTTT.

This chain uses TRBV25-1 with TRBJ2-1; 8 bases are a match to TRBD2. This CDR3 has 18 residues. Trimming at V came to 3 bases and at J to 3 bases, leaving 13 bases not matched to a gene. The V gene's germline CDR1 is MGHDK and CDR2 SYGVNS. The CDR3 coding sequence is TGTGCCAGCAGTGACGGGACTAGTGGAGCTCGTCGCTACAATGAGCAGTTCTTC. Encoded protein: CASSDGTSGARRYNEQFF.

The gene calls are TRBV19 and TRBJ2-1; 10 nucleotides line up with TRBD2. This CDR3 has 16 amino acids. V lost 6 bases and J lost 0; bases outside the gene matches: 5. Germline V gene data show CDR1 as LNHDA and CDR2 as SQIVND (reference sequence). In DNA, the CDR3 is TGTGCCAGTAGCGGACGACTAGCGGGCTCCTACAATGAGCAGTTCTTC. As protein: CASSGRLAGSYNEQFF.

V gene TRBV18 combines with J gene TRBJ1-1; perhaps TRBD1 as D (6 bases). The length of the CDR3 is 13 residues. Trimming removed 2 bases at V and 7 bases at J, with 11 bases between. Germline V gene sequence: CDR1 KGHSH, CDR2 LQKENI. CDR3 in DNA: TGTGCCAGCTCACCAACAGGGAGTGGTGAAGCTTTCTTT. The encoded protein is CASSPTGSGEAFF.

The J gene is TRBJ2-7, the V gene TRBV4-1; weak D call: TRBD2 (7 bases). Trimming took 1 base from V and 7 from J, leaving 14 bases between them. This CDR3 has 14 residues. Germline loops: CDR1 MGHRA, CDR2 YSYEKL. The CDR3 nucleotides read TGCGCCAGCAGCCAAGGACGGGGGGCTGATGAGCAGTACTTC. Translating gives CASSQGRGADEQYF.

The CDR3 coding sequence is TGTGCCTGGAGTCAATTCGTGGCTAGCGTCTACAATGAGCAGTTCTTC. It specifies CAWSQFVASVYNEQFF. The J gene is TRBJ2-1, the V gene TRBV30, with a weak D call TRBD2 (6 bases). Germline loops: CDR1 GTSNPN, CDR2 SVGIG (reference sequence). This CDR3 is 16 amino acids long. V lost 2 bases and J lost 3, with 17 bases in between.

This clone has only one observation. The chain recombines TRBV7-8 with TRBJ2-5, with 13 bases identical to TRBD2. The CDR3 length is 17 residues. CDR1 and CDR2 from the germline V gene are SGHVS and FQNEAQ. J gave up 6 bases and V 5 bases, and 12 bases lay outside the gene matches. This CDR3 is CASSPRTSGGSRKTQYF. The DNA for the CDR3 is TGTGCCAGCAGCCCCCGGACTAGCGGGGGCTCGAGGAAGACCCAGTACTTC.

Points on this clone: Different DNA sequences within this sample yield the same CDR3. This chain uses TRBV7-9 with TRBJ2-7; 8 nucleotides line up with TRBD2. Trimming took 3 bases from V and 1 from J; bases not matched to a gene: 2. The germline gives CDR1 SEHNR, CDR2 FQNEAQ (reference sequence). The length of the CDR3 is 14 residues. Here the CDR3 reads CASSLGGGSYEQYF. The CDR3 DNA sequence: TGTGCCAGCAGCTTGGGCGGGGGGTCCTACGAGCAGTACTTC.

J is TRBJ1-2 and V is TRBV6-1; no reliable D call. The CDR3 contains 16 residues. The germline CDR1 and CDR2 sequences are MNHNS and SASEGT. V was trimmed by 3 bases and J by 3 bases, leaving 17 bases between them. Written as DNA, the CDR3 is TGTGCCAGCAGTGATCGATTGGGCAAAATAGACTATGGCTACACCTTC. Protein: CASSDRLGKIDYGYTF.

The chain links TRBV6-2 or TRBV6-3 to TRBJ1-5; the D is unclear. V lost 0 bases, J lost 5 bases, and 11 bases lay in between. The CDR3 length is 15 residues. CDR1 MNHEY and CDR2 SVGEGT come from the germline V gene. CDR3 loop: CASSYSPGGHQPQHF. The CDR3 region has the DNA TGTGCCAGCAGTTACTCACCGGGAGGACATCAGCCCCAGCATTTT.

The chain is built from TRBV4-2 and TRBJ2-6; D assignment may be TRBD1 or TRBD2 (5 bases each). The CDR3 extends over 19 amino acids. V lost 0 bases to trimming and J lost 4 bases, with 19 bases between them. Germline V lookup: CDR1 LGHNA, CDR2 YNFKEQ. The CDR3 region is CASSQDIGTRTAGANVLTF. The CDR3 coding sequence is TGTGCCAGCAGCCAAGATATAGGGACCCGCACAGCGGGGGCCAACGTCCTGACTTTC.

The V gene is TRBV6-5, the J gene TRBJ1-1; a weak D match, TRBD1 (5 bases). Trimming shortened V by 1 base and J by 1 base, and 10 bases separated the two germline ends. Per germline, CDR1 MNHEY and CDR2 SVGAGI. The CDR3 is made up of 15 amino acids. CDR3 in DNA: TGTGCCAGCAGTTACTATGTGGGGCGGAACACTGAAGCTTTCTTT. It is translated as CASSYYVGRNTEAFF.

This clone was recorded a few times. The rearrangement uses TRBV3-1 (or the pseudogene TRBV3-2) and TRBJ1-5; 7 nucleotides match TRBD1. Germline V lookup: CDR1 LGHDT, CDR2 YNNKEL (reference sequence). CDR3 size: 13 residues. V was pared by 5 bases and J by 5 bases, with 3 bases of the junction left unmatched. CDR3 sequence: CASSNTGDQPQHF. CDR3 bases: TGTGCCAGCAGCAATACAGGGGATCAGCCCCAGCATTTT.

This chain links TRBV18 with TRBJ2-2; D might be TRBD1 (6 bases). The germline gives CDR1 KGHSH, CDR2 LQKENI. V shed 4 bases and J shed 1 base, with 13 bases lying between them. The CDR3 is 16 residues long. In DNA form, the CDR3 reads TGTGCCAGCTCACGCTCCGGGACAAAGAACACCGGGGAGCTGTTTTTT. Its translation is CASSRSGTKNTGELFF.

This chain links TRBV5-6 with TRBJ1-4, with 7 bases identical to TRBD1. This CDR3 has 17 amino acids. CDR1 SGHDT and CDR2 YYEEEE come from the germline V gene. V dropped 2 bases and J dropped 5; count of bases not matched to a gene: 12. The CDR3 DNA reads TGTGCCAGCAGCTTAACCTGGGAGGGACAGATGAATGAAAAACTGTTTTTT. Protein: CASSLTWEGQMNEKLFF.